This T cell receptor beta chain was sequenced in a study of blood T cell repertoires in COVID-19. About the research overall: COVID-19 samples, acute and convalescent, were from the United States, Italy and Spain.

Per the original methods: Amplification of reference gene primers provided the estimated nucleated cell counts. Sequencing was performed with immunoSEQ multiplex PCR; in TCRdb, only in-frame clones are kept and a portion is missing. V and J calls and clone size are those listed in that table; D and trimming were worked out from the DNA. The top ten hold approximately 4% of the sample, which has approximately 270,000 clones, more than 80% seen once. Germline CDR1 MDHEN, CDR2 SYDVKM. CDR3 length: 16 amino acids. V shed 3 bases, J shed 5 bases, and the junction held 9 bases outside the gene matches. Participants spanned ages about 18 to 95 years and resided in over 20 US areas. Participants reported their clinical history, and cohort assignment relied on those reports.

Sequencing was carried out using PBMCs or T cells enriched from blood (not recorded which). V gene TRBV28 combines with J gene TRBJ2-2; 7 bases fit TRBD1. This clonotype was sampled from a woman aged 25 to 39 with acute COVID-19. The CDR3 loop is CASSFLGDRDTGELFF. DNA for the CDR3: TGTGCCAGCAGTTTCCTCGGGGACAGAGATACCGGGGAGCTGTTTTTT. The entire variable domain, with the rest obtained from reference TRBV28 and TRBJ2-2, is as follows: DVKVTQSSRYLVKRTGEKVFLECVQDMDHENMFWYRQDPGLGLRLIYFSYDVKMKEKGDIPEGYSVSREKKERFSLILESASTNQTSMYLCASSFLGDRDTGELFFGEGSRLTVL.